The following is a TCR beta chain sequence with its context. The data stem from a study of beta chain features in type 1 diabetes. The junction had 4 bases not matched to a gene; V was cut back by 4 bases and J by 0 bases. Germline loops: CDR1 MDHEN, CDR2 SYDVKM. The CDR3 is 16 amino acids. Expressed TCRB transcripts were sequenced after all isolated RNA was converted to cDNA. Here immunoSEQ multiplex PCR was the method, and the copy in TCRdb shows in-frame clones only, minus some. The sample lists nearly 350,000 clones; roughly 8% were seen once. The sample comprised central memory CD4+ T cells from blood. The chain couples TRBV28 to TRBJ2-1, with 9 bases fitting TRBD2. The clonotype originates from a woman aged 18-30 years in good health. The CDR3 loop reads CASSSGTSLSYNEQFF. CDR3 nucleotide sequence: TGTGCCAGCAGTTCCGGGACTAGCCTCTCCTACAATGAGCAGTTCTTC.